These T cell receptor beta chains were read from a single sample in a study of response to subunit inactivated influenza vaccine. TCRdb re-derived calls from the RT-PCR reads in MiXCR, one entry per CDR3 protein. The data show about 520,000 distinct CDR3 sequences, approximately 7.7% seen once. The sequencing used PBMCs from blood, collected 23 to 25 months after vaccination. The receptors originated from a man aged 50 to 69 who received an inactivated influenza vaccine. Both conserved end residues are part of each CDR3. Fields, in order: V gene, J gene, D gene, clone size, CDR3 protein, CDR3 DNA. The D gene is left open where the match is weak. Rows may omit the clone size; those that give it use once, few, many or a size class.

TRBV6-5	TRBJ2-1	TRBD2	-	CASSYQRENNEQFF	TGTGCCAGCAGTTACCAGCGGGAGAACAATGAGCAGTTCTTC
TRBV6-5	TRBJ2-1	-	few	CASHSLVEQFF	TGTGCCAGCCACTCCCTGGTTGAGCAGTTCTTC
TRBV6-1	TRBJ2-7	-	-	CASSEQTVSTTYEQYF	TGTGCCAGCAGTGAACAGACGGTCTCGACAACCTACGAGCAGTACTTC
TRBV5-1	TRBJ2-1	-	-	CASSLTRNLYNEQFF	TGCGCCAGCAGCTTGACAAGGAATCTCTACAATGAGCAGTTCTTC
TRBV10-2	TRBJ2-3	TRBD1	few	CASTQGERADTQYF	TGCGCCAGTACACAGGGGGAGAGAGCAGATACGCAGTATTTT
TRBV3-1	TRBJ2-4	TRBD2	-	CASSPRTGTSDKNIQYF	TGTGCCAGCAGCCCCAGAACCGGGACTAGCGATAAAAACATTCAGTACTTC
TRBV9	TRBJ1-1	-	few	CASSTQTGFTEAFF	TGTGCCAGCAGCACCCAAACAGGGTTCACTGAAGCTTTCTTT
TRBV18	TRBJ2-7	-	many	CASSPVREEQYF	TGTGCCAGCTCACCCGTACGCGAGGAGCAGTACTTC
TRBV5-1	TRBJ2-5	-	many	CASSLGQPQETQYF	TGCGCCAGCAGCTTAGGACAGCCCCAAGAGACCCAGTACTTC
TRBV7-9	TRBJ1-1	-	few	CASSLLTAGPNTEAFF	TGTGCCAGCAGCTTGTTAACCGCCGGACCGAACACTGAAGCTTTCTTT
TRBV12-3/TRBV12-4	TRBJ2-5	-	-	CASSFGGLETQYF	TGTGCCAGCAGTTTTGGAGGCTTAGAGACCCAGTACTTC
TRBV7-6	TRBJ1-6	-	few	CASSLREGDNSPLHF	TGTGCCAGCAGCTTAAGAGAGGGGGATAATTCACCCCTCCACTTT
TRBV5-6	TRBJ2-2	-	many	CASSLGSEANTGELFF	TGTGCCAGCAGCTTAGGGTCTGAGGCGAACACCGGGGAGCTGTTTTTT
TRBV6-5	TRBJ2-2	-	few	CASSYSGNTGELFF	TGTGCCAGCAGTTACTCCGGGAACACCGGGGAGCTGTTTTTT
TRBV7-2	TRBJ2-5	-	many	CASSLERAQETQYF	TGTGCCAGCAGCTTGGAAAGGGCCCAAGAGACCCAGTACTTC
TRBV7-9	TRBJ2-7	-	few	CASSFEQLSYEQYF	TGTGCCAGCAGCTTCGAACAGCTCTCCTACGAGCAGTACTTC
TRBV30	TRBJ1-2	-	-	CAWRSYGYTF	TGTGCCTGGAGGAGCTATGGCTACACCTTC
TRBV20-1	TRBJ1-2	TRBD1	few	CSAREGTGGRNGYTF	TGCAGTGCTAGAGAAGGGACAGGGGGGAGAAATGGCTACACCTTC
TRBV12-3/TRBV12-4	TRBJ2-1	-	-	CASSLGTGLDEQFF	TGTGCCAGCAGTTTAGGGACTGGTTTGGATGAGCAGTTCTTC
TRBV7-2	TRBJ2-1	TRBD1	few	CASSQVTGRFDNEQFF	TGTGCCAGCAGCCAGGTGACAGGGCGATTCGACAATGAGCAGTTCTTC
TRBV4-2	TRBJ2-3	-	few	CASSQVSALDTQYF	TGTGCCAGCAGCCAAGTTTCCGCGTTAGATACGCAGTATTTT
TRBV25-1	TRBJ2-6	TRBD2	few	CASSVAGGDSGANVLTF	TGTGCCAGCAGTGTCGCGGGGGGTGACTCTGGGGCCAACGTCCTGACTTTC
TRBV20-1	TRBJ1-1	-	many	CSARTGNTEAFF	TGCAGTGCTAGGACAGGGAACACTGAAGCTTTCTTT
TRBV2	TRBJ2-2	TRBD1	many	CASRNQQGAAGELFF	TGTGCCAGCAGGAATCAACAGGGGGCCGCCGGGGAGCTGTTTTTT
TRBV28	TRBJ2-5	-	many	CASSLWARRETQYF	TGTGCCAGCAGTTTGTGGGCAAGGAGGGAGACCCAGTACTTC
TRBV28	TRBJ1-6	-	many	CASSTRQGNSPLHF	TGTGCCAGCAGTACCCGCCAGGGTAATTCACCCCTCCACTTT
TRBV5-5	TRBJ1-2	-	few	CASSLEARDYGYTF	TGTGCCAGCAGCTTGGAGGCCAGGGACTATGGCTACACCTTC
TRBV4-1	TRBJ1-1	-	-	CASSQVVNLDTEAFF	TGCGCCAGCAGCCAAGTGGTAAATTTGGACACTGAAGCTTTCTTT
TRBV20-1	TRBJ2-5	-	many	CSVGTASRGTQYF	TGCAGTGTGGGAACAGCCTCTCGTGGGACCCAGTACTTC
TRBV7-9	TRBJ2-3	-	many	CASSPQLAGGLDTQYF	TGTGCCAGCAGCCCCCAGTTAGCCGGGGGACTAGATACGCAGTATTTT
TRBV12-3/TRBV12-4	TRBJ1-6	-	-	CASSLSANGNSPLHF	TGTGCCAGCAGTTTAAGTGCGAATGGCAATTCACCCCTCCACTTT
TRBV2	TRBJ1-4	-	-	CASSELGSPNEKLFF	TGTGCCAGCAGTGAACTCGGGAGCCCTAATGAAAAACTGTTTTTT
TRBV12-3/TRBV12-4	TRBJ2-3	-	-	CASSFRGQGTQYF	TGTGCCAGCAGTTTCAGGGGTCAAGGTACGCAGTATTTT
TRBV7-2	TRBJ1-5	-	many	CASSPRRSDSNQPQHF	TGTGCCAGCAGCCCCAGGAGGTCGGATAGCAATCAGCCCCAGCATTTT
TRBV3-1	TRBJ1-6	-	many	CASSQAGRDNSPLHF	TGTGCCAGCAGCCAAGCGGGGAGGGATAATTCACCCCTCCACTTT
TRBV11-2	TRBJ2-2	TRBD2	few	CASSPYPTSGYTGELFF	TGTGCCAGCAGCCCCTATCCGACTAGCGGGTACACCGGGGAGCTGTTTTTT
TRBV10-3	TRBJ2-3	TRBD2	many	CAIRLAGDKTDTQYF	TGTGCCATCAGACTAGCGGGAGACAAAACAGATACGCAGTATTTT
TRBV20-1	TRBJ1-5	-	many	CSARRASNQPQHF	TGCAGTGCTCGAAGGGCCAGCAATCAGCCCCAGCATTTT
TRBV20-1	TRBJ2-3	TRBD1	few	CSATGTGSADTQYF	TGCAGTGCTACCGGGACAGGGAGCGCAGATACGCAGTATTTT
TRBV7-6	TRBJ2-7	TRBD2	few	CASSLGGSWEQYF	TGTGCCAGCAGCTTAGGCGGGAGCTGGGAGCAGTACTTC
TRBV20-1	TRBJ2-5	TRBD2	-	CSASARGGRFQETQYF	TGCAGTGCTAGCGCGCGGGGGGGCCGTTTCCAAGAGACCCAGTACTTC
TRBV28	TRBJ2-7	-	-	CASSLYSDYEQYF	TGTGCCAGCAGTTTATATTCAGACTACGAGCAGTACTTC
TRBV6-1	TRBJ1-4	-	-	CASSELGTGEKLFF	TGTGCCAGCAGTGAATTGGGGACGGGTGAAAAACTGTTTTTT
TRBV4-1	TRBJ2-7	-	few	CASSPTGEFNYEQYF	TGCGCCAGCAGCCCAACGGGGGAGTTTAACTACGAGCAGTACTTC
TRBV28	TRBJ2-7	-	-	CASSFDSFIRGVYEQYF	TGTGCCAGCAGTTTCGACAGCTTTATACGTGGAGTATACGAGCAGTACTTC
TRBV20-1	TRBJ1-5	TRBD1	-	CSARGSGTGGNQPQHF	TGCAGTGCTAGAGGATCAGGGACAGGCGGCAATCAGCCCCAGCATTTT
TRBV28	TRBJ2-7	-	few	CASTGRNYEQYF	TGTGCCAGCACGGGAAGGAACTACGAGCAGTACTTC
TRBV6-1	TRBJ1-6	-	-	CASSEAGDSPLHF	TGTGCCAGCAGTGAAGCAGGGGATTCACCCCTCCACTTT
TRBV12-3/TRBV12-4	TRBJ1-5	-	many	CASSLTDYSNQPQHF	TGTGCCAGCAGTTTGACCGATTATAGCAATCAGCCCCAGCATTTT
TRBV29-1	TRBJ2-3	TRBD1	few	CSTRQGSDTQYF	TGCAGCACCCGACAGGGGTCCGATACGCAGTATTTT